This T cell receptor (beta chain) stems from a study of blood T cell repertoires in COVID-19. Study-level background: The United States, Italy and Spain supplied acute and convalescent COVID-19 samples. In each case, the material was cDNA or gDNA derived from T cells, B-cell-depleted T cells, or PBMCs.

This clone was picked up a small number of times. Authors' analysis steps: The assay estimated nucleated cells by amplifying reference gene primers. Using immunoSEQ multiplex PCR, the repertoire was profiled, and TCRdb retains in-frame clones only, with some absent. V, J and clone size reflect that table, while D and trimming were determined from the DNA. Of a few hundred thousand clones listed, approximately 86% were seen once; the top ten hold around 3%. Germline V lookup: CDR1 SGHRS, CDR2 YFSETQ. This CDR3 has 17 amino acids. Unmatched junction bases numbered 12, after V lost 0 bases and J lost 6 bases.

The clonotype originates from a human donor in a cohort sampled during active COVID-19. Sequencing was done on a sample of peripheral blood. This chain connects TRBV5-1 to TRBJ2-1; 7 nucleotides agree with TRBD2. The CDR3 loop is CASSLASGLAESNEQFF. CDR3 DNA sequence: TGCGCCAGCAGCTTGGCGTCGGGTCTAGCGGAAAGCAATGAGCAGTTCTTC.